This TCR beta chain was identified in a study of brain T cells in children with intractable seizures. The data were produced by immunoSEQ multiplex PCR, yet TCRdb's version contains in-frame clones alone and is incomplete. The sample has 80,000 or so clones, under 95% seen once. The V gene's germline CDR1 is SGHRS and CDR2 YFSETQ. V was pared by 0 bases and J by 9 bases, with 13 bases between. CDR3 length: 14 residues. Overall study findings and caveats: Clones missing pre-surgery may reflect undersampling of that blood sample. Viral specificity was inferred only from CDR3 similarity; HCMV serostatus was unknown.

Sequencing was limited to surgery cases with top T cell transcript signatures in brain tissue. Concerning this clone itself: Its antigen remains unknown.

Sequenced here: peripheral blood, sampled at surgery. This sequence was found in a girl aged 2 to 10 with Rasmussen encephalitis and intractable seizures. This rearrangement joins TRBV5-1 to TRBJ2-1, with D possibly matching TRBD2 (5 bases). The CDR3 bases are TGCGCCAGCAGCTTGGAATGGACTGGGAGTGAGCAGTTCTTC. Translation: CASSLEWTGSEQFF. Variable domain in full (rest from reference TRBV5-1 and TRBJ2-1): KAGVTQTPRYLIKTRGQQVTLSCSPISGHRSVSWYQQTPGQGLQFLFEYFSETQRNKGNFPGRFSGRQFSNSRSEMNVSTLELGDSALYLCASSLEWTGSEQFFGPGTRLTVL.